A selection of T cell receptor beta chains follows, all from one sample in a study of OX40 agonist ivuxolimab in advanced cancers. TCRdb's table, derived via immunoSEQ multiplex PCR, lists solely in-frame clones and lacks some. The sample yields 65,000 to 95,000 clones, 88% seen once. The source was CD4+ or CD8+ T cells sorted from blood, collected in a trial of the OX40 agonist ivuxolimab. These receptors came from an adult with an advanced solid tumor such as melanoma, head and neck, liver or kidney cancer. Each CDR3 is given with its conserved first and last residue. The order of the fields is V gene, J gene, D gene, CDR3 length, clone size, CDR3 protein, CDR3 DNA. D genes are given only for firm matches. Expanded clones get a size class; other rows say once, few or many, or leave the size out.

TRBV18	TRBJ1-4	-	14	once	CASSPQELNEKLFF	TGTGCCAGCTCACCACAGGAGTTAAATGAAAAACTGTTTTTT
TRBV7-2	TRBJ2-5	-	15	-	CASSPAGAVDGTQYF	TGTGCCAGCAGCCCGGCGGGGGCGGTTGACGGGACCCAGTACTTC
TRBV9	TRBJ1-1	-	15	-	CASSFAGRVGTEAFF	TGTGCCAGCAGCTTTGCAGGGAGGGTAGGCACTGAAGCTTTCTTT
TRBV21-1	TRBJ2-1	-	15	-	CASSKVACLGNEQFF	TGTGCCAGCAGCAAAGTAGCCTGTCTTGGCAATGAGCAGTTCTTC
TRBV7-2	TRBJ1-2	-	17	-	CASSLDSRGGTRAGYTF	TGTGCCAGCAGCTTAGATTCCAGGGGAGGGACACGAGCGGGCTACACCTTC
TRBV5-1	TRBJ1-4	-	16	-	CASSLDGRKINEKLFF	TGCGCCAGCAGCTTGGACGGCAGGAAGATCAATGAAAAACTGTTTTTT
TRBV5-4	TRBJ2-7	-	13	few	CASRRKGAYEQYF	TGTGCCAGCAGACGGAAGGGGGCCTACGAGCAGTACTTC
TRBV5-1	TRBJ1-5	-	13	-	CASSLDTGQPQHF	TGCGCCAGCAGCTTGGACACTGGGCAGCCCCAGCATTTT
TRBV28	TRBJ1-2	TRBD1	16	-	CASSLLYRQGADGYTF	TGTGCCAGCAGTTTACTTTATCGACAGGGGGCCGATGGCTACACCTTC
TRBV4-2	TRBJ2-3	-	19	-	CASSQPGGGLVGGQDTQYF	TGTGCCAGCAGCCAACCCGGCGGTGGGCTAGTGGGGGGGCAGGATACGCAGTATTTT